The present T cell receptor (beta chain) was sequenced within a study of OX40 agonist ivuxolimab in advanced cancers. Study as a whole: Averaging roughly 60 years in age, with a range of about 23 to 85, the cohort was about 83% male.

Generated by immunoSEQ multiplex PCR, the TCRdb table keeps only in-frame clones and is missing some. In the table there are 40,000 to 55,000 clones, approximately 85% of which are singletons. The CDR3 spans 13 residues. The V and J ends lost 5 bases and 6 bases respectively, with 10 bases between them. Germline V gene sequence: CDR1 LNHDA, CDR2 SQIVND (reference sequence). Overall study results and limits: At 0.1 to 3.0 mg/kg and by week 6, clonal expansion occurred in CD4+ and CD8+ blood T cells.

Turning to this clone: Its antigen is as yet unknown.

The TCR comes from an adult with an advanced solid tumor such as melanoma, head and neck, liver or kidney cancer. The rearrangement joins TRBV19 to TRBJ2-2; tentative D call: TRBD1 (5 bases). The sample consisted of CD4+ or CD8+ T cells sorted from blood, taken in a trial of the OX40 agonist ivuxolimab. The CDR3 spells CASSDSSAGELFF. The CDR3 nucleotides are TGTGCCAGTAGTGACAGCTCAGCCGGGGAGCTGTTTTTT.